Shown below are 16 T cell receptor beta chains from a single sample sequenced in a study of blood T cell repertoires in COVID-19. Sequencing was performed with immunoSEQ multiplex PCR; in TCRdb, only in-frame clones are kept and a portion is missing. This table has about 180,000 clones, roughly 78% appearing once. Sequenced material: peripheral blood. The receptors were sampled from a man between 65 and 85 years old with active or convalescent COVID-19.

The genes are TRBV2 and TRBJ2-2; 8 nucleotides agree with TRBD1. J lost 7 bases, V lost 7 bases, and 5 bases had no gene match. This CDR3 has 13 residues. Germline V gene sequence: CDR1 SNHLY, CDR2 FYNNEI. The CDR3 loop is CASNQGAGGELFF. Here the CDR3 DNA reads TGTGCCAGCAATCAGGGGGCAGGCGGGGAGCTGTTTTTT.

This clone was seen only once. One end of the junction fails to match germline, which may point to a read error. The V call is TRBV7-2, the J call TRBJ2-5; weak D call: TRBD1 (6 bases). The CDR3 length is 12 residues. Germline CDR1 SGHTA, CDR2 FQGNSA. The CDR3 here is CASSPPTGSYNF. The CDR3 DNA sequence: TGTGCCAGCAGCCCCCCAACAGGGTCCTATAACTTC.

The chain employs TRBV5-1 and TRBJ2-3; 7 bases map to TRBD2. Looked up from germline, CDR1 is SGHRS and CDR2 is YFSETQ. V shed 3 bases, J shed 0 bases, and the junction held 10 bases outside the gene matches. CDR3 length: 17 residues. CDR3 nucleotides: TGCGCCAGCAGCTCCCTACGCGGGGGTTCTAGCACAGATACGCAGTATTTT. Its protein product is CASSSLRGGSSTDTQYF.

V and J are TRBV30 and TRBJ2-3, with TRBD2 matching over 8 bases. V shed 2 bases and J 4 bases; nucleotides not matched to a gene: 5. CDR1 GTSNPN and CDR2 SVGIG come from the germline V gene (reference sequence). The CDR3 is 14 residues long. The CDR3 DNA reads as TGTGCCTGGAGTCCCGGGAGGGTATCAGATACGCAGTATTTT. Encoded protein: CAWSPGRVSDTQYF.

The CDR3 region is CASSQVGGGIVQYF. The DNA of the CDR3 is TGTGCCAGCAGCCAAGTAGGAGGCGGGATCGTCCAGTACTTC. The rearrangement links TRBV3-1 (or the pseudogene TRBV3-2) to TRBJ2-7; maybe TRBD2 (6 bases). This CDR3 comprises 14 residues. The germline V gene has CDR1 LGHDT and CDR2 YNNKEL (reference sequence). The ends were cut back, 1 base at V and 10 bases at J, with 17 bases in the middle.

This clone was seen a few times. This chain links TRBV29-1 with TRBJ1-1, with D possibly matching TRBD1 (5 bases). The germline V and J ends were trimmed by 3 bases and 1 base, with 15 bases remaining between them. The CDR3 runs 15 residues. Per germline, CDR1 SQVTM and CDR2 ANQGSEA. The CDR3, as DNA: TGCAGCGTTGAGGGGCCTGGGGGGAGGAACACTGAAGCTTTCTTT. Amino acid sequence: CSVEGPGGRNTEAFF.

CDR3 in DNA: TGTGCCAGCAGCTCAAAACTAGCGGGGGAATCAGATACGCAGTATTTT. Translating it yields CASSSKLAGESDTQYF. The chain carries TRBV7-2 and TRBJ2-3; TRBD2 matches at 11 bases. The germline V gene encodes CDR1 SGHTA and CDR2 FQGNSA. The CDR3 runs to 16 residues. V was pared by 4 bases and J by 4 bases, with 7 bases of the junction left unmatched.

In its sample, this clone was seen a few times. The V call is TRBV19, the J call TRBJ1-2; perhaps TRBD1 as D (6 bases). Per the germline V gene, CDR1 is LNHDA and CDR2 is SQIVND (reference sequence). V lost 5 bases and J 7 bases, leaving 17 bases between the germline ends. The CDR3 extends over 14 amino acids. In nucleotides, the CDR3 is TGTGCCAGTAGTCCAATGGCAGGGGAAACTGGCTACACCTTC. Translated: CASSPMAGETGYTF.

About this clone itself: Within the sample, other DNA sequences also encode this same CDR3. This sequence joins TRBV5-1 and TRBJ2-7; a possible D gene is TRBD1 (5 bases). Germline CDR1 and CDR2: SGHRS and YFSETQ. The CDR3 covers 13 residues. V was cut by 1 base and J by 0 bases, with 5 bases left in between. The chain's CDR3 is CASSLQGSYEQYF. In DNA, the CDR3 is TGCGCCAGCAGCTTGCAGGGCTCCTACGAGCAGTACTTC.

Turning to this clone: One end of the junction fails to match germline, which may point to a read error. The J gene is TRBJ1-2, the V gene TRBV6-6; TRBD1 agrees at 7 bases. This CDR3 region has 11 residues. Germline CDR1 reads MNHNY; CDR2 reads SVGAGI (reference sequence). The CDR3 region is CASTLQGTYNF. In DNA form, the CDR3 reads TGTGCCAGCACCCTACAGGGGACTTACAACTTC.

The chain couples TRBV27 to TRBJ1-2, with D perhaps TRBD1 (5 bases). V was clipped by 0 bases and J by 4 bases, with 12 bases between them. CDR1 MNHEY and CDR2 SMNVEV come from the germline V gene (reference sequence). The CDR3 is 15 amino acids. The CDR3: CASSLSGREGYGYTF. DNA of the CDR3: TGTGCCAGCAGTTTATCGGGCAGGGAGGGCTATGGCTACACCTTC.

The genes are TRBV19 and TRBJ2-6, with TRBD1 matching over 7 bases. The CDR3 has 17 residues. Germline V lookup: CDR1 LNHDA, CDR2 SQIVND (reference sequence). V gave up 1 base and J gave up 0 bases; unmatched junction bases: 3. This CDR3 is CASSIVGQISGANVLTF. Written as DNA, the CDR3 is TGTGCCAGTAGTATAGTGGGACAGATCTCTGGGGCCAACGTCCTGACTTTC.

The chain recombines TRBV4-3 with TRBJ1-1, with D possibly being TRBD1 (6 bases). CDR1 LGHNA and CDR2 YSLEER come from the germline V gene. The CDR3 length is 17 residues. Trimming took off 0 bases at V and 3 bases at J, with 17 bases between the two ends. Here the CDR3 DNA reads TGCGCCAGCAGCCAAGATCTCAGGGGACAAGTGGACACTGAAGCTTTCTTT. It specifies CASSQDLRGQVDTEAFF.

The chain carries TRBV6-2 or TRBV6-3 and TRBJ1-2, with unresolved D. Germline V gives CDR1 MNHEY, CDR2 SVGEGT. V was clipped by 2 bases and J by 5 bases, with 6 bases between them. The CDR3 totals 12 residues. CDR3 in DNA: TGTGCCAGCAGTTACGGGAGATATGGCTACACCTTC. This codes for CASSYGRYGYTF.

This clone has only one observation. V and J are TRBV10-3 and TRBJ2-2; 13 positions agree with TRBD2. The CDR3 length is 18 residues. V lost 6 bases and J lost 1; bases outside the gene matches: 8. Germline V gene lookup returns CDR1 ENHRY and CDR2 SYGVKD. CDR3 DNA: TGTGCCATCAGAGACCCACTAGCGGGAGGGGAGAACACCGGGGAGCTGTTTTTT. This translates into CAIRDPLAGGENTGELFF.

CDR3 region: CASSGGRQGLDTEAFF. The CDR3 DNA reads TGTGCCAGCAGCGGGGGCCGACAGGGGTTGGACACTGAAGCTTTCTTT. V is TRBV9 and J is TRBJ1-1; 8 nucleotides match TRBD1. The CDR3 covers 16 residues. Germline V gives CDR1 SGDLS, CDR2 YYNGEE. V was clipped by 3 bases and J by 3 bases; unmatched bases: 10.